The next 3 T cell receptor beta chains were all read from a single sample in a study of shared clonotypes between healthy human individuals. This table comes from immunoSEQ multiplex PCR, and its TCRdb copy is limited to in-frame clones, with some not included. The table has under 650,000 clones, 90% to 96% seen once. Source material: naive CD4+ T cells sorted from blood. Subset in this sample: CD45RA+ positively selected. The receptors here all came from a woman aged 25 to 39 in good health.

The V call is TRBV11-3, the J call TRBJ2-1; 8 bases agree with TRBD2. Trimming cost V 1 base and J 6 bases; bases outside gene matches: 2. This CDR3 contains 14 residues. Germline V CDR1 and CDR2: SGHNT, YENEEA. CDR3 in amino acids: CASSLASGLNEQFF. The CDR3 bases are TGTGCCAGCAGCTTAGCTAGCGGGCTCAATGAGCAGTTCTTC.

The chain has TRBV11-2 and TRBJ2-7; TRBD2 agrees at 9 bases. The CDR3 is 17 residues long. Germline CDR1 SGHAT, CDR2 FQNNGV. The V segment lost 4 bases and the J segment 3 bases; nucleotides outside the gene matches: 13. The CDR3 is CASSYAAGGRYFYEQYF. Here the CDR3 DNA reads TGTGCCAGCAGCTACGCAGCGGGAGGCCGGTATTTCTACGAGCAGTACTTC.

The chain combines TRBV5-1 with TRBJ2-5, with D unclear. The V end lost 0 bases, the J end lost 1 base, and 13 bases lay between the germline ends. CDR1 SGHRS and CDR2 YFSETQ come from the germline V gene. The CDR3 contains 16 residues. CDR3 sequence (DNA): TGCGCCAGCAGCTTGGGGAGTCAGGTCTCCCAAGAGACCCAGTACTTC. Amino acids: CASSLGSQVSQETQYF.